This paragraph reports one T cell receptor (beta chain). This record belongs to a study of blood T cell repertoires in COVID-19. Profiling relied on immunoSEQ multiplex PCR, and the TCRdb table lists in-frame clones only, not all of them. This sample has some 17,000 clones; roughly 89% occur once, and the top ten carry about 13%. The germline V gene encodes CDR1 MNHEY and CDR2 SVGEGT. The CDR3 loop spans 15 amino acids. Trimming took 3 bases from V and 4 from J, leaving 12 bases between them. This receptor was identified in a man aged 55-75 years with active COVID-19. Sequenced input: peripheral blood. The rearrangement links TRBV6-2 or TRBV6-3 to TRBJ2-2; D possibly corresponds to TRBD2 (5 bases). The CDR3 reads CASSYTPEVTGELFF. The CDR3 DNA follows: TGTGCCAGCAGTTATACCCCGGAGGTCACCGGGGAGCTGTTTTTT.